This TCR beta chain was sequenced during a study of T-cell memory formation after mild COVID-19. Study overall: Most TCR clusters belonged to a single donor. Study-wide findings and caveats: CD4+ bias marked clones expanding day 15 to 37, unlike balanced contracting clones.

Each CDR3 protein is one row after TCRdb ran MiXCR on the 5' RACE reads. The sample yields hundreds of thousands of distinct CDR3 sequences, more than 20% seen once. On this clonotype: Its antigen is not identified.

The CDR3 covers 17 residues. CDR1 is MNHEY, CDR2 SVGAGI, per germline. The ends lost 0 bases at V and 6 bases at J; junction bases unmatched: 7. The chain employs TRBV6-5 and TRBJ2-1; 11 nucleotides match TRBD2. Sequenced input: PBMCs or a T cell subset sorted from them (not recorded which). The TCR was taken from a young man who had mild COVID-19 (a few samples of this study predate the infection). Cell type and time point are not known. DNA for the CDR3: TGTGCCAGCAGTTACTCTCTTAGCGGGGGGGCCTCCAATGAGCAGTTCTTC. It codes for CASSYSLSGGASNEQFF.